Listed below are T cell receptor beta chains from one sample, sequenced in a study of blood T cell repertoires in COVID-19. Sequencing used immunoSEQ multiplex PCR; TCRdb keeps in-frame clones, though not all of them. The table lists 65,000 or so clones, 70% to 90% of them singletons. Sequencing used peripheral blood. The receptors here all came from a man older than 75 with acute or convalescent COVID-19. Each CDR3 is given with its conserved first and last residue.

cdr3_aa j_call v_call
CASSTPGNSYNSPLHF TRBJ1-6 TRBV7-8
CASSSGQVRGEQYF TRBJ2-7 TRBV11-1
CASSPQGQTPGNTIYF TRBJ1-3 TRBV7-2
CASSPRGQGTYGYTF TRBJ1-2 TRBV18
CASSHTRQANTEAFF TRBJ1-1 TRBV18
CASSLRTFGYTF TRBJ1-2 TRBV28
CASSFDSGELFF TRBJ2-2 TRBV6-5
CASSIQGLNSYEQYF TRBJ2-7 TRBV5-1
CASSFANQGSGANVLTF TRBJ2-6 TRBV5-1
CASSVKGGQVTYEQYF TRBJ2-7 TRBV6-1
CASSDPPGQGTSWDTQYF TRBJ2-3 TRBV9
CASSLQTGGWGDTEAFF TRBJ1-1 TRBV5-8
CASSRGLGGELFF TRBJ2-2 TRBV3-1/TRBV3-2
CAISESGRNSYEQYF TRBJ2-7 TRBV10-3
CASSLTGGFSYEQYF TRBJ2-7 TRBV19
CASSYQGRGSGNTIYF TRBJ1-3 TRBV6-5
CASSEGQGVQETQYF TRBJ2-5 TRBV6-1
CASTRWGSGGTNTGELFF TRBJ2-2 TRBV5-1
CAGGTSVGGRGGELFF TRBJ2-2 TRBV10-2
CASSPYLRLNTGELFF TRBJ2-2 TRBV18
CASSYSRGANEQFF TRBJ2-1 TRBV6-5
CASTWGGQAYEQYF TRBJ2-7 TRBV5-1
CASSLVDRGDPEAFF TRBJ1-1 TRBV5-4